These 8 T cell receptor beta chains share one sample of origin, sequenced in a study of CD8+CD57+ T cells in acquired aplastic anemia. For sequencing, patients were chosen who had shown expansion of CD8+CD57+ cells by flow cytometry. Genomic DNA provided the template from which TCR beta VDJ and CDR3 profiles were obtained. TCRdb independently ran MiXCR on the reads; one entry per CDR3 protein. The sample lists under 150,000 distinct CDR3 sequences; about two fifths were seen once. Sequencing input: sorted CD4+, CD8+, or CD8+CD57+ T cells (not recorded which) from PBMCs. The source of these receptors is a human donor with aplastic anemia.

There are many counts of this clonotype. This chain joins TRBV6-5 and TRBJ2-5; unclear D gene. Germline lookup yields CDR1 MNHEY and CDR2 SVGAGI. With 2 bases removed from V and 4 bases from J, the gap between germline ends came to 11 bases. The CDR3 is made up of 14 amino acids. The DNA for the CDR3 is TGTGCCAGCAGTTACCGCGCCTTACCAGAGACCCAGTACTTC. Protein product: CASSYRALPETQYF.

To note about this clonotype: The missing conserved phenylalanine or tryptophan at the end of this CDR3 makes a read error likely. The DNA is left out, because the CDR3 cannot be placed on it with certainty; the CDR3 is given as TCRdb lists it. The genes are TRBV24-1 and TRBJ2-7; the D call in the table, TRBD1, was not verified against the DNA. The CDR3 length is 12 residues, termini included. Germline CDR1 and CDR2: KGHDR and SFDVKD. CDR3: CATRDLVGAVYL.

This clonotype was observed at least ten times. The gene calls are TRBV7-2 and TRBJ1-6, with TRBD1 matching 8 bases. After removal of 5 bases from V and 7 bases from J, the junction contained 4 bases not matched to a gene. The CDR3 totals 14 residues. In germline, CDR1 is SGHTA, CDR2 FQGNSA. CDR3 bases: TGTGCCAGCAGCCTAAGACAGGGGAATTCACCCCTCCACTTT. Translated, it gives CASSLRQGNSPLHF.

This clonotype was picked up many times. V and J are TRBV6-1 and TRBJ2-3; 8 bases are shared with TRBD2. The V and J ends lost 3 bases and 5 bases, in that order; junction bases with no gene match: 10. Germline V CDR1 and CDR2: MNHNS, SASEGT. The CDR3 has 16 residues. DNA for the CDR3: TGTGCCAGCAGTGACCTCCCGGGGGGGGCCGGAGATACGCAGTATTTT. This codes for CASSDLPGGAGDTQYF.

The V call is TRBV6-1, the J call TRBJ2-1, with TRBD1 matching over 8 bases. Per germline, CDR1 MNHNS and CDR2 SASEGT. CDR3 size: 14 residues. V dropped 4 bases and J dropped 5; count of bases not matched to a gene: 4. CDR3 DNA sequence: TGTGCCAGCAGTGCCGCGACAGGGGACAATGAGCAGTTCTTC. It codes for CASSAATGDNEQFF.

V is TRBV9 and J is TRBJ2-2; TRBD2 agrees at 12 bases. In germline, CDR1 is SGDLS, CDR2 YYNGEE. Trimming at V came to 5 bases and at J to 7 bases, leaving 6 bases not matched to a gene. This CDR3 has 15 residues. CDR3 DNA: TGTGCCAGCAGTCCTAGCGGGGGGGCAAACGGGGAGCTGTTTTTT. It specifies CASSPSGGANGELFF.

This clonotype was picked up many times. The rearrangement uses TRBV20-1 and TRBJ1-5; the D gene is possibly TRBD1 (5 bases). V was shortened by 1 base and J by 2 bases, with 12 bases between the two germline ends. The germline V gene encodes CDR1 DFQATT and CDR2 SNEGSKA (reference sequence). CDR3 length: 15 residues. The CDR3 protein is CSARVGPQGNQPQHF. Here the CDR3 DNA reads TGCAGTGCTAGAGTGGGGCCCCAGGGCAATCAGCCCCAGCATTTT.

This clonotype turned up a few times. This chain uses TRBV27 with TRBJ1-5; unclear D gene. V was trimmed by 2 bases and J by 7 bases, leaving 9 bases between them. In germline, CDR1 is MNHEY, CDR2 SMNVEV (reference sequence). The CDR3 has 13 amino acids. In DNA, the CDR3 is TGTGCCAGCAGTTTAAGGAATAGGCAGCCCCAGCATTTT. Amino acid sequence: CASSLRNRQPQHF.